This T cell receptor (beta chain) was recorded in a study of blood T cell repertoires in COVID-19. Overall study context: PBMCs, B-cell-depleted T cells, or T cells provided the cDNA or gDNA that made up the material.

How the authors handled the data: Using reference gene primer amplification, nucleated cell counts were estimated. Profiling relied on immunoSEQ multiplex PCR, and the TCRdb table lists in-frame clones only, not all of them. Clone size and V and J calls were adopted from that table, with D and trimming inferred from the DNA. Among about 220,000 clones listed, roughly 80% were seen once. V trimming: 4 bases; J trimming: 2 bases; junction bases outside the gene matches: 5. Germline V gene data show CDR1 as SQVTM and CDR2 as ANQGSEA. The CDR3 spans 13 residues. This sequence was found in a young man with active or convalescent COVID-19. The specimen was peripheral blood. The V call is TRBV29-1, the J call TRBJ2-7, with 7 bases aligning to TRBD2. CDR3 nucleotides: TGCAGCGTTGGTAGTGGGAGGGCCTACGAGCAGTACTTC. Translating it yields CSVGSGRAYEQYF.